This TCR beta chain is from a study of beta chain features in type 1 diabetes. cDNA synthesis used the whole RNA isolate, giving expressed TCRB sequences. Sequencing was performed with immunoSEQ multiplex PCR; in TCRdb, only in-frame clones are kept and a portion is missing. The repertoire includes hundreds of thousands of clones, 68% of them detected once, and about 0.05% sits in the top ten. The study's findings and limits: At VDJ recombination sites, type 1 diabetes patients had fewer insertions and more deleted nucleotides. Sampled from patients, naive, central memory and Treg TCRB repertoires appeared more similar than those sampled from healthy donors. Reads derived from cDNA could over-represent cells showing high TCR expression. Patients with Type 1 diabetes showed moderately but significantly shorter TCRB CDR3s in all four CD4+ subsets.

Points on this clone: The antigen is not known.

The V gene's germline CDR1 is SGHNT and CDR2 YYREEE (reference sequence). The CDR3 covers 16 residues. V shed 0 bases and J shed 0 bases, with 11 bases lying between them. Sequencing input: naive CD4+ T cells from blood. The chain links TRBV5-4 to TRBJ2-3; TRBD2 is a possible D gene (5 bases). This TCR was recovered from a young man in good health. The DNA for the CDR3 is TGTGCCAGCAGCTTGGGCCGGGAACATAGCACAGATACGCAGTATTTT. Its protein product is CASSLGREHSTDTQYF. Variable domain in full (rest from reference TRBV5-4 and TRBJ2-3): ETGVTQSPTHLIKTRGQQVTLRCSSQSGHNTVSWYQQALGQGPQFIFQYYREEENGRGNFPPRFSGLQFPNYSSELNVNALELDDSALYLCASSLGREHSTDTQYFGPGTRLTVL.